This T cell receptor beta chain originates from a study of T cell responses to AZD1222 COVID-19 vaccine. Points on this clone: Its antigen is not identified.

This table comes from immunoSEQ multiplex PCR, and its TCRdb copy is limited to in-frame clones, with some not included. The profile shows fewer than 100,000 clones, about 88% of them singletons. Study outcomes and limitations: Donors, mostly white British, included more females; clonal diversity was possibly underestimated.

V was clipped by 10 bases and J by 4 bases, with 16 bases between them. The germline V gene has CDR1 MDHEN and CDR2 SYDVKM. This CDR3 is built from 13 residues. The chain links TRBV28 to TRBJ1-1; no reliable D call. This TCR derives from an adult who received the AZD1222 COVID-19 vaccine. The source was peripheral blood, collected 28 days after the second AZD1222 dose. The CDR3 DNA is TGTGCCACTACCATCCCGGACGGCACTGAAGCTTTCTTT. It is translated as CATTIPDGTEAFF.